This T cell receptor beta chain is from a study of OX40 agonist ivuxolimab in advanced cancers. Across the study: Six ivuxolimab dose levels, 0.01 to 10 mg/kg, were given intravenously every 2 weeks. Dose-escalation cases comprised hepatocellular carcinoma, melanoma, renal cell or head and neck cancer. Study results and limitations: There was clonal expansion of CD4+ and CD8+ blood T cells by week 6 at 0.1 to 3.0 mg/kg.

Some clones are missing from TCRdb's copy, which holds only in-frame ones; the method was immunoSEQ multiplex PCR. This table holds some 150,000 clones, more than 85% found once. About this clone itself: Antigen unknown.

This receptor was taken from an adult with an advanced solid tumor such as melanoma, head and neck, liver or kidney cancer. Sequenced material: CD4+ or CD8+ T cells sorted from blood, taken in a trial of the OX40 agonist ivuxolimab.

The CDR3 loop reads CASSFGGTGGDYGYTF. CDR3 nucleotide sequence: TGTGCCAGCAGCTTTGGAGGGACAGGGGGAGACTATGGCTACACCTTC. The rearrangement joins TRBV5-4 to TRBJ1-2; 11 bases align to TRBD1. V lost 2 bases to trimming and J lost 3 bases; unmatched junction nucleotides: 6. The length of the CDR3 is 16 residues. Germline V gene data show CDR1 as SGHNT and CDR2 as YYREEE (reference sequence).